The clone carrying this T cell receptor beta chain came up once. Its matching antigen is unknown. The sample originates from a study of CD8 T cells in Susac syndrome. Points from the study as a whole: TCR sequencing and HLA analysis covered a relatively small number of individuals.

About 0.5 to 1 ug RNA was reverse transcribed with random hexamers. Coverage of TCR beta CDR3 amplification by immunoSEQ multiplex PCR extended to 54 Vbeta and 13 Jbeta. TCRdb reprocessed the immunoSEQ multiplex PCR reads via MiXCR and lists one record per CDR3 protein. This table holds about 47,000 distinct CDR3 sequences, 92% found once. Germline V gene sequence: CDR1 KGHSH, CDR2 LQKENI. The CDR3 totals 15 residues. Trimming removed 3 bases from V and 9 bases from J; junction bases left unmatched: 9. The individuals used as controls were healthy donors who had been matched for both age and sex. Purification of the CD8+ and CD4+ T cells relied on negative isolation, and TEMRA cells underwent FACS enrichment.

The origin of this receptor is a human donor in good health. This sequence joins TRBV18 and TRBJ2-3; 10 nucleotides align to TRBD2. The sample comprised CD8+ T cells from PBMCs. CDR3 loop: CASSPLAGEEDTQYF. In DNA, the CDR3 is TGTGCCAGCTCACCGCTAGCGGGGGAGGAAGACACGCAGTATTTT.